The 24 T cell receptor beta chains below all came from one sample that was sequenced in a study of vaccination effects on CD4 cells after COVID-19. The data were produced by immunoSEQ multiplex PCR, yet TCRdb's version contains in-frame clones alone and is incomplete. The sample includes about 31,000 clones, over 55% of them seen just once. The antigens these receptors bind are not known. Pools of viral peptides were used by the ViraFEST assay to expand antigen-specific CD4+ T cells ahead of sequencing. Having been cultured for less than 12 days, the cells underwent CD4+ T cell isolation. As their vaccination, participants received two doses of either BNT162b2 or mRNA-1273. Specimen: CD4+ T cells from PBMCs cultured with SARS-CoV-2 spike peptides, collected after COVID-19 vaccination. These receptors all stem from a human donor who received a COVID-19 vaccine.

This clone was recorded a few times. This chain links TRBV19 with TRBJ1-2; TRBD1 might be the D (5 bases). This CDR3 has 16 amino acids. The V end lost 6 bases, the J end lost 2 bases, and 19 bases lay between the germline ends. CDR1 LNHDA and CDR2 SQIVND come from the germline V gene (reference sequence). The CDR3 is CASSPSGTELNYGYTF. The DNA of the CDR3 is TGTGCCAGTAGCCCCTCCGGGACCGAGTTAAACTATGGCTACACCTTC.

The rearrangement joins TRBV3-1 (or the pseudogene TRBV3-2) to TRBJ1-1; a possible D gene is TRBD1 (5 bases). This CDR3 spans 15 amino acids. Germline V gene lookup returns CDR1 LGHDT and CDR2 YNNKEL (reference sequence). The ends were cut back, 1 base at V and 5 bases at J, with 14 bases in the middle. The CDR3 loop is CASSQGLQGWTEAFF. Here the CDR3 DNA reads TGTGCCAGCAGCCAAGGTTTGCAGGGATGGACTGAAGCTTTCTTT.

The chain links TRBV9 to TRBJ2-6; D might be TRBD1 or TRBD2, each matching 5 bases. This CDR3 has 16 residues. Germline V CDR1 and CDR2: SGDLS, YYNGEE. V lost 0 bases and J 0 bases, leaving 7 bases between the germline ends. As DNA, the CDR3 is TGTGCCAGCAGCGTAGGTGGGGGCTCTGGGGCCAACGTCCTGACTTTC. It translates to CASSVGGGSGANVLTF.

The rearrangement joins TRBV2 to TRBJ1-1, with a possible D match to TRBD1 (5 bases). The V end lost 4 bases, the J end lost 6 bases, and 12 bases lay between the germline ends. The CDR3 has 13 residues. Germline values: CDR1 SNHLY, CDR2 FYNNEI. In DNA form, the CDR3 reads TGTGCCAGCAGTGCTCGGGGGTGGGCTGAAGCTTTCTTT. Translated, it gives CASSARGWAEAFF.

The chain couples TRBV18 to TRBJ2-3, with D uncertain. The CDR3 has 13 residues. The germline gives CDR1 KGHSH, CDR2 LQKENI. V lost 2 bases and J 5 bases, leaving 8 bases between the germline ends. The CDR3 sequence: CASSPTNGDTQYF. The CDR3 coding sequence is TGTGCCAGCTCACCAACAAACGGAGATACGCAGTATTTT.

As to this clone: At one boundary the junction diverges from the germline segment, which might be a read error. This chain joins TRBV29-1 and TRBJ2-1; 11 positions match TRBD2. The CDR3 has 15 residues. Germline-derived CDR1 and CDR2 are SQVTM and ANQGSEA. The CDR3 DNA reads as TGCAGCGTTGAACTCCCCTGGACTAGCGGGTGGTGGGTGATCTTC. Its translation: CSVELPWTSGWWVIF.

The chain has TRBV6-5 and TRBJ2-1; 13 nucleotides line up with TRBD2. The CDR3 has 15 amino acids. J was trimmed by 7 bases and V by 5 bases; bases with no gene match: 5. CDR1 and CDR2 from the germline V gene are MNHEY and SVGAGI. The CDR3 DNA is TGTGCCAGCAGTAAACTAGCGGGGGGGGGAAATGAGCAGTTCTTC. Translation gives CASSKLAGGGNEQFF.

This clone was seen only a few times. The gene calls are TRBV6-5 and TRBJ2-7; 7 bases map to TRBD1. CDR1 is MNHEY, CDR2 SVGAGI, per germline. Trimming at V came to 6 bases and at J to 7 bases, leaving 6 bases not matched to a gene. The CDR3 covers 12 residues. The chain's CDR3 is CASSLDRVEQYF. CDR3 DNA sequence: TGTGCCAGCAGCCTTGACAGGGTGGAGCAGTACTTC.

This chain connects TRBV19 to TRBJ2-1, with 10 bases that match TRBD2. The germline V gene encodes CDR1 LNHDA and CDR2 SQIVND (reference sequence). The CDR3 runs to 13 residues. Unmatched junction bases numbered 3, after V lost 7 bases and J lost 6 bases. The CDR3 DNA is TGTGCCAGTAAACTAGCGGGGACCAATGAGCAGTTCTTC. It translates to CASKLAGTNEQFF.

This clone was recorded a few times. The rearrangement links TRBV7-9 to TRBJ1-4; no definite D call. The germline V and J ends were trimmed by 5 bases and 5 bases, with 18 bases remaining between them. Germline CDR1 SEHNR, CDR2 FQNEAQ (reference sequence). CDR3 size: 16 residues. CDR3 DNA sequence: TGTGCCAGCAGCCCATGGACGGTCGCAGGAAATGAAAAACTGTTTTTT. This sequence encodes CASSPWTVAGNEKLFF.

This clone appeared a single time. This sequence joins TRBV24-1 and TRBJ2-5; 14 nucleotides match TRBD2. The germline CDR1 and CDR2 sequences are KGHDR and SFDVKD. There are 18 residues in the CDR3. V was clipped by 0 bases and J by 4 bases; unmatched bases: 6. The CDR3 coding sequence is TGTGCCACCAGTGATTTGCATCACGGGACTAGCGGGGGAGAGACCCAGTACTTC. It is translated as CATSDLHHGTSGGETQYF.

This CDR3 reads CASSPAGGASQPQHF. The CDR3 DNA reads as TGTGCCAGCTCCCCGGCGGGGGGGGCTAGTCAGCCCCAGCATTTT. The genes are TRBV18 and TRBJ1-5; D possibly corresponds to TRBD1 (6 bases). V was pared by 6 bases and J by 6 bases, with 18 bases between. The germline gives CDR1 KGHSH, CDR2 LQKENI. This CDR3 spans 15 amino acids.

The CDR3 nucleotides read TGTGCCAGCAGCCCCGGGGCAGTATTTACGAACACTGAAGCTTTCTTT. Protein product: CASSPGAVFTNTEAFF. The chain uses TRBV13 and TRBJ1-1; a possible D gene is TRBD1 (5 bases). V was cut by 5 bases and J by 1 base, with 17 bases left in between. The CDR3 has 16 residues. Germline lookup yields CDR1 PRHDT and CDR2 FYEKMQ (reference sequence).

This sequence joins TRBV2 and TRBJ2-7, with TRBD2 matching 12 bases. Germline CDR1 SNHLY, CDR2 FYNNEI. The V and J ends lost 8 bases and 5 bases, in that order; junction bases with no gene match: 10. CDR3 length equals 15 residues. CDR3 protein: CASSFPSGGVDEQYF. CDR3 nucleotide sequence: TGTGCCAGCTCCTTCCCTAGCGGGGGGGTCGACGAGCAGTACTTC.

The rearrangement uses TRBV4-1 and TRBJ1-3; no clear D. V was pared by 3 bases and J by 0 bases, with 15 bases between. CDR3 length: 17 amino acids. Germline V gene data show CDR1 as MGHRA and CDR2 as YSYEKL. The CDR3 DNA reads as TGCGCCAGCAGCCAGGCCTTTGTCCCCGACTCTGGAAACACCATATATTTT. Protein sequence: CASSQAFVPDSGNTIYF.

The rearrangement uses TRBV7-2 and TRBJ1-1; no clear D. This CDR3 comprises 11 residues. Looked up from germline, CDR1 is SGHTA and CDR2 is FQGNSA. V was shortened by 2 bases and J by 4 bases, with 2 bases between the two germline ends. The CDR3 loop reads CASSLFTEAFF. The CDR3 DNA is TGTGCCAGCAGCTTATTCACTGAAGCTTTCTTT.

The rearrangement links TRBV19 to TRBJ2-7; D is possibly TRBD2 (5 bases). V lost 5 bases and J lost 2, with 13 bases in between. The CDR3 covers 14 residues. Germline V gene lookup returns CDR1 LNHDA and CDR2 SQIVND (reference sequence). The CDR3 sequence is CASSFLDGAYEQYF. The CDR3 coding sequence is TGTGCCAGTAGTTTCCTGGACGGGGCCTACGAGCAGTACTTC. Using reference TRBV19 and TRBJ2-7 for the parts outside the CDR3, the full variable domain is DGGITQSPKYLFRKEGQNVTLSCEQNLNHDAMYWYRQDPGQGLRLIYYSQIVNDFQKGDIAEGYSVSREKKESFPLTVTSAQKNPTAFYLCASSFLDGAYEQYFGPGTRLTVT.

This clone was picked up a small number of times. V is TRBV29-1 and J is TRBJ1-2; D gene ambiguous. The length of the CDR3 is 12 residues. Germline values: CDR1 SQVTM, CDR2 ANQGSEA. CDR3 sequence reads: CTIQSFGYGYTF. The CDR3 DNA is TGCACCATTCAGTCCTTTGGGTATGGCTACACCTTC.

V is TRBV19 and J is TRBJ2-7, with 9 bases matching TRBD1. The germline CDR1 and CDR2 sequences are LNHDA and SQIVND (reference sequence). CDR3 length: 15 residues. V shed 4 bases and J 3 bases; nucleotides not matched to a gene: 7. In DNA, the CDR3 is TGTGCCAGTAGTACACGGGACAGGGCTTACTACGAGCAGTACTTC. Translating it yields CASSTRDRAYYEQYF.

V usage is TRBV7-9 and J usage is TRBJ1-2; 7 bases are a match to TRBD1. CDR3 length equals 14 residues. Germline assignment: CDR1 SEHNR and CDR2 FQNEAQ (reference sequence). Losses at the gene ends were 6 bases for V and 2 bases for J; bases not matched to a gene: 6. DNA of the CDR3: TGTGCCAGCAGACCGACAGGGCTGAACTATGGCTACACCTTC. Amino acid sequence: CASRPTGLNYGYTF.

CDR3 residues: CASRMGIRTGFGDTQYF. The CDR3 DNA is TGTGCCAGCAGAATGGGAATCCGGACCGGGTTTGGGGATACGCAGTATTTT. The chain has TRBV7-9 and TRBJ2-3; no clear D gene. The V end was cut by 6 bases, the J end by 6 bases, with 25 bases between. The CDR3 is 17 amino acids. Germline V lookup: CDR1 SEHNR, CDR2 FQNEAQ (reference sequence).

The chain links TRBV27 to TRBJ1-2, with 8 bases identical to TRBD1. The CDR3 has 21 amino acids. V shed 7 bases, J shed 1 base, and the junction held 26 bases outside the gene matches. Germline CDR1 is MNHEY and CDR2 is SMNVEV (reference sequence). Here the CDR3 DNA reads TGTGCCAGCACTCGGTCTTCGTACGGGACAGGAAAAGATGACAATAACTATGGCTACACCTTC. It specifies CASTRSSYGTGKDDNNYGYTF.

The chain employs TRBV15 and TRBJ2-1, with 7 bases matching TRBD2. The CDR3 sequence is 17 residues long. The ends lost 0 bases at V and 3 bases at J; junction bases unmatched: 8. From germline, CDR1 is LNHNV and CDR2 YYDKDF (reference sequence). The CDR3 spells CATSRDRRESYYNEQFF. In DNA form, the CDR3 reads TGTGCCACCAGCAGAGATCGGCGGGAGAGTTACTACAATGAGCAGTTCTTC.

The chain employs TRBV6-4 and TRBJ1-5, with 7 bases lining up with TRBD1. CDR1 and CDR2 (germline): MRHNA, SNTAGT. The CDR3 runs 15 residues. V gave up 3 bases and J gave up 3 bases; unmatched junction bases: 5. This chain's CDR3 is CASSESGTANQPQHF. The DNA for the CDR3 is TGTGCCAGCAGTGAGTCTGGGACAGCCAATCAGCCCCAGCATTTT.